This T cell receptor (beta chain) was sequenced for a study of beta chain features in type 1 diabetes. Study-level points and caveats: A pattern of fewer insertions and more deletions at VDJ junctions was seen in type 1 diabetes patients. Researchers reported that naive, central memory and Treg TCRB repertoires appeared more similar in patients than in healthy donors. All four CD4+ subsets from Type 1 diabetes patients carried moderately but significantly shorter TCRB CDR3s.

Germline assignment: CDR1 SGDLS and CDR2 YYNGEE. The CDR3 has 14 amino acids. V dropped 5 bases and J dropped 0 bases, with 11 bases sitting between them. The investigators reverse transcribed all of the isolated RNA, so they sequenced expressed TCRB transcripts. Data came from immunoSEQ multiplex PCR; TCRdb stores just in-frame clones and leaves some out. The table shows 300,000 to 450,000 clones, with around an eighth occurring only once. This clone was detected only a few times. What it recognizes is unknown. Cell sorting via CD45RO/CCR7/CD25/CD127/CD95/CD27 was performed to obtain CD4+ naive, central memory, regulatory and stem cell-like memory cells.

This sequence joins TRBV9 and TRBJ1-2; the D is unclear. Source material: naive CD4+ T cells from blood. This TCR was recovered from a woman younger than 30 with type 1 diabetes. The CDR3 loop is CASRASSANYGYTF. The CDR3 DNA reads TGTGCCAGCAGGGCAAGTTCAGCTAACTATGGCTACACCTTC.